This T cell receptor beta chain was sequenced during a study of regulatory T cells in long-lasting Graves disease. Time point defined: newly diagnosed GD, antithyroid drugs for less than 3 months. The authors made the TCR library using RNA they extracted from PBMCs. Many counts were recorded for this clonotype. Arm-PCR of CDR3 regions with iRepertoire HTBI primers generated TCR beta libraries. Via MiXCR, TCRdb re-called the multiplex PCR reads, giving one row per CDR3 protein. Counted here are about 530,000 distinct CDR3 sequences, roughly 15% occurring once; the ten biggest clones make up 20% to 25%. These records were also assigned to another study, of T cells in Graves' hyperthyroidism and ophthalmopathy. This second report adds: With a duration under 2 months, the hyperthyroidism was newly diagnosed in patients aged 18 to 65.

This clonotype was obtained from a woman between 40 and 65 years old with Graves disease. The starting material was peripheral blood mononuclear cells (PBMCs), obtained at new diagnosis, from a patient treated with antithyroid drugs.

The CDR3 region is CASSHLSDTQYF. The CDR3 bases are TGTGCCAGCAGCCACCTATCAGATACGCAGTATTTT. This chain joins TRBV3-1 and TRBJ2-3; D gene unclear. The CDR3 is 12 amino acids. V lost 3 bases, J lost 4 bases, and 5 bases lay in between. Germline V lookup: CDR1 LGHDT, CDR2 YNNKEL (reference sequence).